This record looks at one T cell receptor (beta chain) sequence and its context. There is no known antigen for this receptor. No base-level quality is on record; no much larger clone is a single base apart. The CDR3 runs 15 residues from the cysteine to the phenylalanine. Just the 45-base CDR3 DNA is kept, in frame starting at base 1. Deletion took 3 bases off V and 1 base off J, with a span of 14 bases between the germline ends. For CDR1 and CDR2, the germline V gene lists SGHDT and YYEEEE. The sample originates from a study of CD8 T cells in ankylosing spondylitis (TCRdb year 2017). Turning to the overall study: The study set out to find disease-linked TCR variants by profiling T cell receptor beta repertoires in ankylosing spondylitis patients and healthy donors. The whole study cohort included about a hundred healthy donors and 20 to 30 ankylosing spondylitis patients. Peripheral blood was sampled, and synovial fluid was additionally collected from ankylosing spondylitis patients. General findings and caveats noted by the study authors: The disease-linked clones had a CD8+ phenotype and were found at relatively low frequencies in peripheral blood. Some of the motif variants had been reported before in the synovial fluid and blood of reactive arthritis patients, a finding that suggests common disease-initiation mechanisms. A TCR beta motif made up of eight or nine highly homologous amino acid variants appeared to be characteristic of blood from ankylosing spondylitis patients. According to the report, matched synovial fluid samples from ankylosing spondylitis patients were significantly enriched for the disease-linked clones.

Reads for this sample came from an Illumina HiSeq 2500. Quantitative 5'-RACE with molecular barcodes was the method used to prepare the TCR beta libraries. The authors processed their data as follows. To identify disease-linked TCR variants, a new computational method was used, one built on a probabilistic model of VDJ rearrangement. In TCRdb, the public reads were trimmed at Q25 with fastp and aligned with MiXCR, with productive beta chains retained. A single entry per CDR3 protein holds the most common genes and DNA from its merged rows. The V and J calls here are based on TCRdb, not the publication. For this sample the table gives some 130,000 distinct CDR3 sequences, of which roughly 15% were detected only once. The leading ten clones occupy about 3% of the sample.

The V and J genes are TRBV5-6 and TRBJ2-7; TRBD2 could be the D gene, as 5 bases match. Input material: blood, either unsorted or a sorted T cell fraction (not recorded which). This TCR came from a female donor with ankylosing spondylitis or in good health (not recorded which). The CDR3 protein is CASSSNGGTSYEQYF. At the DNA level, the sequence is TGTGCCAGCAGCTCAAACGGAGGTACTTCCTACGAGCAGTACTTC.